These 27 T cell receptor beta chains originate from one sample sequenced in a study of cytomegalovirus exposure and HLA in healthy donors. Primers for the PCR totalled 60 Vbeta and 13 Jbeta. The repertoire was sequenced with immunoSEQ multiplex PCR; TCRdb's copy has only in-frame clones and lacks some. The sample includes more than 110,000 clones, approximately 63% of them seen just once. The sequenced sample consisted of PBMCs. All receptors derive from a woman aged 55 to 70 in good health and CMV-seropositive.

The genes are TRBV7-2 and TRBJ1-5; perhaps TRBD1 as D (6 bases). Looked up from germline, CDR1 is SGHTA and CDR2 is FQGNSA. This CDR3 comprises 14 residues. The germline V and J ends were trimmed by 5 bases and 3 bases, with 11 bases remaining between them. The DNA for the CDR3 is TGTGCCAGCAGCGCTACAGGGAACAATCAGCCCCAGCATTTT. Its protein product is CASSATGNNQPQHF.

The chain employs TRBV13 and TRBJ1-1; 7 bases are a match to TRBD1. Germline V gene lookup returns CDR1 PRHDT and CDR2 FYEKMQ (reference sequence). After removal of 5 bases from V and 0 bases from J, the junction contained 3 bases not matched to a gene. This CDR3 spans 14 amino acids. CDR3 nucleotide sequence: TGTGCCAGCAGCCTTACAGGGGTGAACACTGAAGCTTTCTTT. It translates to CASSLTGVNTEAFF.

This clone was seen just once. The V gene is TRBV5-6, the J gene TRBJ1-2; D is uncertain. V was pared by 0 bases and J by 8 bases, with 11 bases between. The CDR3 totals 13 residues. Germline V CDR1 and CDR2: SGHDT, YYEEEE. The CDR3 DNA is TGTGCCAGCAGCTTGGACAACACGGGGGGCTACACCTTC. Its protein product is CASSLDNTGGYTF. The full variable domain, completed using reference TRBV5-6 and TRBJ1-2, is DAGVTQSPTHLIKTRGQQVTLRCSPKSGHDTVSWYQQALGQGPQFIFQYYEEEERQRGNFPDRFSGHQFPNYSSELNVNALLLGDSALYLCASSLDNTGGYTFGSGTRLTVV.

The chain is built from TRBV11-2 and TRBJ1-1; TRBD1 matches 9 bases. Trimming took 3 bases from V and 8 from J; bases not matched to a gene: 4. The length of the CDR3 is 13 residues. Germline V gives CDR1 SGHAT, CDR2 FQNNGV. CDR3 residues: CASSFGTGGEAFF. CDR3 bases: TGTGCCAGCAGCTTCGGTACAGGGGGCGAAGCTTTCTTT.

The rearrangement joins TRBV2 to TRBJ1-1; 7 bases are a match to TRBD1. Germline V gene lookup returns CDR1 SNHLY and CDR2 FYNNEI. Trimming cost V 4 bases and J 5 bases; bases outside gene matches: 4. This CDR3 spans 13 amino acids. In DNA form, the CDR3 reads TGTGCCAGCAGTGGACAGGGAGAGACTGAAGCTTTCTTT. Translated: CASSGQGETEAFF.

The chain employs TRBV7-8 and TRBJ1-4, with D possibly being TRBD1 (5 bases). Trimming removed 4 bases from V and 5 bases from J, with 17 bases in between. The CDR3 runs to 16 residues. The V gene's germline CDR1 is SGHVS and CDR2 FQNEAQ. Here the CDR3 reads CASSSRQSFRNEKLFF. The CDR3 DNA follows: TGTGCCAGCAGCTCTCGACAGTCGTTCCGAAATGAAAAACTGTTTTTT. The variable domain in full, completed from reference TRBV7-8 and TRBJ1-4, reads GAGVSQSPRYKVAKRGQDVALRCDPISGHVSLFWYQQALGQGPEFLTYFQNEAQLDKSGLPSDRFFAERPEGSVSTLKIQRTQQEDSAVYLCASSSRQSFRNEKLFFGSGTQLSVL.

In this sample, this clone turned up a few times. CDR3 nucleotides: TGCAGCGTTGAAACAGGGGTTCTCTACAATGAGCAGTTCTTC. This gives the protein CSVETGVLYNEQFF. J is TRBJ2-1 and V is TRBV29-1; TRBD1 matches 7 bases. J was trimmed by 3 bases and V by 2 bases; bases with no gene match: 4. CDR1 and CDR2 (germline): SQVTM, ANQGSEA. There are 14 residues in the CDR3.

The chain carries TRBV27 and TRBJ2-5; 7 bases are a match to TRBD2. Germline lookup yields CDR1 MNHEY and CDR2 SMNVEV (reference sequence). Trimming took 8 bases from V and 0 from J; bases not matched to a gene: 6. The CDR3 has 14 residues. The CDR3 loop reads CASGPREDQETQYF. CDR3 coding DNA: TGTGCCAGCGGACCCCGGGAGGACCAAGAGACCCAGTACTTC.

This clone has only a few counts. J is TRBJ1-1 and V is TRBV4-2; 9 bases are a match to TRBD1. The CDR3 contains 14 residues. Germline-derived CDR1 and CDR2 are LGHNA and YNFKEQ. The V segment lost 4 bases and the J segment 3 bases; nucleotides outside the gene matches: 3. CDR3 nucleotide sequence: TGTGCCAGCAGCCCCCGGGACAGGGACACTGAAGCTTTCTTT. This sequence encodes CASSPRDRDTEAFF.

V usage is TRBV30 and J usage is TRBJ1-1, with D maybe TRBD1 (5 bases). Germline assignment: CDR1 GTSNPN and CDR2 SVGIG (reference sequence). The CDR3 spans 14 residues. The germline V and J ends were trimmed by 4 bases and 1 base, with 13 bases remaining between them. The CDR3 loop is CAWKPGLQNTEAFF. The CDR3 nucleotides read TGTGCCTGGAAACCGGGACTCCAGAACACTGAAGCTTTCTTT.

The V call is TRBV6-1, the J call TRBJ2-3, with D hard to call. V shed 6 bases and J shed 0 bases, with 7 bases lying between them. Germline V gene lookup returns CDR1 MNHNS and CDR2 SASEGT. The CDR3 runs 13 residues. The DNA of the CDR3 is TGTGCCAGCAGGGTCAGAAGCACAGATACGCAGTATTTT. Protein sequence: CASRVRSTDTQYF.

The chain recombines TRBV5-6 with TRBJ2-1; a weak D match, TRBD2 (5 bases). The germline V gene has CDR1 SGHDT and CDR2 YYEEEE. The ends were cut back, 9 bases at V and 0 bases at J, with 13 bases in the middle. CDR3 length: 14 amino acids. This CDR3 is CATSPGSSYNEQFF. The DNA for the CDR3 is TGTGCCACCTCTCCGGGGAGCTCCTACAATGAGCAGTTCTTC.

The V and J genes are TRBV29-1 and TRBJ2-5; 10 nucleotides match TRBD1. V gave up 5 bases and J gave up 4 bases; unmatched junction bases: 7. Looked up from germline, CDR1 is SQVTM and CDR2 is ANQGSEA. This CDR3 is 14 amino acids long. The CDR3 here is CSVNGDRGGETQYF. CDR3 DNA sequence: TGCAGCGTTAACGGGGACAGGGGAGGAGAGACCCAGTACTTC.

The chain employs TRBV28 and TRBJ1-5, with D possibly matching TRBD1 (6 bases). The V gene lost 6 bases and the J gene lost 0 bases, with 18 bases spanning the gap. Germline values: CDR1 MDHEN, CDR2 SYDVKM. The CDR3 length is 17 residues. The CDR3, as DNA: TGTGCCAGCAGGGGGACACAAATCCTCGTTAGCAATCAGCCCCAGCATTTT. Translation: CASRGTQILVSNQPQHF.

The chain joins TRBV12-2 to TRBJ1-1; TRBD1 reflects the table's D call only, with no check against the DNA. TRBV12-2 is given as a pseudogene. This CDR3 contains 15 residues. Here the CDR3 reads CASLGEQGGDTEAFF. CDR3 DNA sequence: TGTGCAAGTCTTGGAGAACAGGGGGGAGACACTGAAGCTTTCTTT.

This clone came up once. The V call is TRBV7-9, the J call TRBJ1-2, with D possibly matching TRBD1 (6 bases). Trimming removed 0 bases from V and 7 bases from J, with 6 bases in between. Germline loops: CDR1 SEHNR, CDR2 FQNEAQ (reference sequence). The CDR3 is 12 residues long. CDR3 nucleotides: TGTGCCAGCAGCTTAGCAGGGGGTGGCTACACCTTC. Its translation is CASSLAGGGYTF.

The chain uses TRBV10-2 and TRBJ2-7, with TRBD2 identical over 8 bases. Germline V lookup: CDR1 WSHSY, CDR2 SAAADI. V shed 6 bases, J shed 3 bases, and the junction held 4 bases outside the gene matches. This CDR3 has 13 residues. CDR3 sequence reads: CASRAGTSYEQYF. CDR3 DNA: TGCGCCAGCAGAGCCGGGACTAGCTACGAGCAGTACTTC.

This clone was counted only a few times. The J gene is TRBJ1-5, the V gene TRBV7-2, with no clear D. The CDR3 loop spans 13 amino acids. V was trimmed by 1 base and J by 4 bases, leaving 5 bases between them. CDR1 and CDR2 from the germline V gene are SGHTA and FQGNSA. CDR3 sequence: CASSLGQNQPQHF. The CDR3 DNA follows: TGTGCCAGCAGCTTAGGGCAGAATCAGCCCCAGCATTTT.

This chain connects TRBV7-6 to TRBJ2-1; TRBD1 matches 9 bases. CDR3 length: 15 residues. With V trimmed by 1 base and J by 8 bases, 6 bases remained unmatched. Germline CDR1 SGHVS, CDR2 FNYEAQ. The DNA for the CDR3 is TGTGCCAGCAGCTTAGGGACAGGGGACGGGTATGAGCAGTTCTTC. Protein product: CASSLGTGDGYEQFF.

The rearrangement links TRBV10-3 to TRBJ1-5; 9 bases align to TRBD1. From germline, CDR1 is ENHRY and CDR2 SYGVKD. The CDR3 totals 16 residues. The V and J ends lost 4 bases and 1 base, in that order; junction bases with no gene match: 5. The CDR3, as DNA: TGTGCCATCAGTGGGGGGACAGGGCTAAGCAATCAGCCCCAGCATTTT. Amino acids: CAISGGTGLSNQPQHF.

The J gene is TRBJ2-1, the V gene TRBV4-1; no reliable D call. CDR3 size: 14 residues. Trimming stripped 3 bases from V and 0 bases from J, with 6 bases between. Germline V gene lookup returns CDR1 MGHRA and CDR2 YSYEKL. CDR3 loop: CASSQSGSYNEQFF. The CDR3 nucleotides are TGCGCCAGCAGCCAGTCGGGCTCCTACAATGAGCAGTTCTTC.

The chain employs TRBV2 and TRBJ2-7; D may be TRBD1 (5 bases). Germline loops: CDR1 SNHLY, CDR2 FYNNEI. V dropped 4 bases and J dropped 6 bases, with 7 bases sitting between them. The CDR3 sequence is 11 residues long. Here the CDR3 reads CASSVTGEQYF. CDR3 DNA sequence: TGTGCCAGCAGTGTTACAGGCGAGCAGTACTTC.

This clone was observed a single time. The chain uses TRBV6-5 and TRBJ1-2; tentative D call: TRBD1 (6 bases). V was clipped by 0 bases and J by 5 bases, with 16 bases between them. This CDR3 spans 16 amino acids. The V gene's germline CDR1 is MNHEY and CDR2 SVGAGI. Here the CDR3 DNA reads TGTGCCAGCAGTTACTCGACGGCCTCCCAGGGGTATGGCTACACCTTC. Protein product: CASSYSTASQGYGYTF.

The chain couples TRBV21-1 to TRBJ1-2; the table calls TRBD1, which could not be checked here. TRBV21-1 is described as a pseudogene. CDR3 length: 18 residues. CDR3 sequence reads: CASLPTGTGGFSNYGYTF. DNA of the CDR3: TGTGCCAGCTTACCAACCGGGACAGGGGGATTTTCTAACTATGGCTACACCTTC.

This chain joins TRBV28 and TRBJ2-1; the match to TRBD1 covers 8 bases. Germline-derived CDR1 and CDR2 are MDHEN and SYDVKM. V gave up 7 bases and J gave up 6 bases; unmatched junction bases: 5. This CDR3 has 13 amino acids. The CDR3 reads CASTTGGFNEQFF. The CDR3 nucleotides are TGTGCCAGCACCACAGGGGGGTTCAATGAGCAGTTCTTC.

This clone was seen a handful of times. V gene TRBV6-1 combines with J gene TRBJ2-3; maybe TRBD2 (5 bases). V was cut by 8 bases and J by 1 base, with 13 bases left in between. CDR1 and CDR2 from the germline V gene are MNHNS and SASEGT. The CDR3 extends over 14 amino acids. The CDR3 spells CASQEGRGTDTQYF. The CDR3 nucleotides read TGTGCCAGCCAAGAGGGAAGGGGCACAGATACGCAGTATTTT.

The V call is TRBV6-5, the J call TRBJ2-1, with 10 bases lining up with TRBD2. The CDR3 loop spans 15 amino acids. After removal of 6 bases from V and 2 bases from J, the junction contained 4 bases not matched to a gene. The germline V gene has CDR1 MNHEY and CDR2 SVGAGI. CDR3 nucleotides: TGTGCCAGCAGGCGGACTAGCGGCGCCTACAATGAGCAGTTCTTC. Translation: CASRRTSGAYNEQFF.